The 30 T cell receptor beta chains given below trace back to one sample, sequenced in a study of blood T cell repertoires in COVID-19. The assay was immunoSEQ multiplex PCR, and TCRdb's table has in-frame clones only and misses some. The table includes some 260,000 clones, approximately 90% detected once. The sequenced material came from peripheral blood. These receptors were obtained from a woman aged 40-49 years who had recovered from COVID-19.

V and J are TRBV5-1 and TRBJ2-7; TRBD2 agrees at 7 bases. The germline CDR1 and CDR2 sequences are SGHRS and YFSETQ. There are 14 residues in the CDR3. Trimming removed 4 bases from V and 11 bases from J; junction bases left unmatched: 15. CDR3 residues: CASSPNAGGAGKYF. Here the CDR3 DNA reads TGCGCCAGCAGCCCCAACGCTGGGGGAGCGGGGAAGTACTTC.

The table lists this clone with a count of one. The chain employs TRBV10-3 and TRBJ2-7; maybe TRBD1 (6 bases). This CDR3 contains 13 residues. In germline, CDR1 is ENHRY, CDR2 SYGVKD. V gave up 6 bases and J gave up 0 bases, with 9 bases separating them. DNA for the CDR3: TGTGCCATCAGGGCAGGGGACTCCTACGAGCAGTACGTC. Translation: CAIRAGDSYEQYV.

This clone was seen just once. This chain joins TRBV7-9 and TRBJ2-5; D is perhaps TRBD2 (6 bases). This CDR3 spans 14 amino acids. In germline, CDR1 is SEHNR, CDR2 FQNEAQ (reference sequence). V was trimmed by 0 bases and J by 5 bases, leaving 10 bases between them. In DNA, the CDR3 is TGTGCCAGCAGCTTAGCGGCAGGAGGGGAGACCCAGTACTTC. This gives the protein CASSLAAGGETQYF. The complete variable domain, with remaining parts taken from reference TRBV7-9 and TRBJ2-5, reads DTGVSQNPRHKITKRGQNVTFRCDPISEHNRLYWYRQTLGQGPEFLTYFQNEAQLEKSRLLSDRFSAERPKGSFSTLEIQRTEQGDSAMYLCASSLAAGGETQYFGPGTRLLVL.

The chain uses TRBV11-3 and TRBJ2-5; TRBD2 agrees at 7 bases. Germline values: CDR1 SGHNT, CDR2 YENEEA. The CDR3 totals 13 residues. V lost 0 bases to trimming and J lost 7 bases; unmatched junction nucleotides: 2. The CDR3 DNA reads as TGTGCCAGCAGCTTAGACCGCGGGGGGACCCAGTACTTC. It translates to CASSLDRGGTQYF.

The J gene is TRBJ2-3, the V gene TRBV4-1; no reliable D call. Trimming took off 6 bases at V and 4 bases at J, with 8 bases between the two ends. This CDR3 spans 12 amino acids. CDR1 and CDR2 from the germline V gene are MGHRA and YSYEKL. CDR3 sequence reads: CASRAPADTQYF. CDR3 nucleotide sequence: TGCGCCAGCAGAGCCCCCGCAGATACGCAGTATTTT.

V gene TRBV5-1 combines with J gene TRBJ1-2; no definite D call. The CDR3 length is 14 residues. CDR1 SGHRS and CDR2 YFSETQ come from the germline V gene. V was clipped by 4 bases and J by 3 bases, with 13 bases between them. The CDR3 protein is CASSPPGDHYGYTF. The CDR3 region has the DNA TGCGCCAGCAGCCCCCCGGGAGACCACTATGGCTACACCTTC.

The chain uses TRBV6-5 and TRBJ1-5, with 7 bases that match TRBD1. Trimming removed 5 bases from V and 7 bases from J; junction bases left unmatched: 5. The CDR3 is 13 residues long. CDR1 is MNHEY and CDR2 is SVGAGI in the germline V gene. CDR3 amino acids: CASSRQGGQPQHF. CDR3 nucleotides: TGTGCCAGCAGTCGACAGGGAGGACAGCCCCAGCATTTT.

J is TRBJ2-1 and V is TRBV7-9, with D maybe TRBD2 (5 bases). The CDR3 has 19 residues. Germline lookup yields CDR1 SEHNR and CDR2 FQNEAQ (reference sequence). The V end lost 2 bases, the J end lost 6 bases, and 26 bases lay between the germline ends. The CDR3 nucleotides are TGTGCCAGCAGCTTACCCGCGGCTGGCGGGTTCGCCACTAGCAATGAGCAGTTCTTC. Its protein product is CASSLPAAGGFATSNEQFF.

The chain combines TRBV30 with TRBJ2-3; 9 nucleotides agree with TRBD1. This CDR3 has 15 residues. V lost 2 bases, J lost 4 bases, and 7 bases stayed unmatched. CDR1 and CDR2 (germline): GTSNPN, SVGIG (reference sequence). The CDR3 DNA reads TGTGCCTGGAGTTCCGGGGACAGGGTGGCAGATACGCAGTATTTT. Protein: CAWSSGDRVADTQYF.

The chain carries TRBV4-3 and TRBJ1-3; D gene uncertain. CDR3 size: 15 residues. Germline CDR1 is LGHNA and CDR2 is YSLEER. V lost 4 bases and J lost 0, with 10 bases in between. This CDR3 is CASSPDISSGNTIYF. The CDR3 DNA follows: TGCGCCAGCAGCCCTGACATCTCCTCTGGAAACACCATATATTTT.

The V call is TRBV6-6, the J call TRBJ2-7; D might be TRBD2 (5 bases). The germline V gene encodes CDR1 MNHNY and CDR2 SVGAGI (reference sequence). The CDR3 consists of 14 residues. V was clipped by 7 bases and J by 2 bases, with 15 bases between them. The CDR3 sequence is CASTLRETAYEQYF. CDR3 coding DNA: TGTGCCAGCACCCTCCGGGAAACCGCCTACGAGCAGTACTTC.

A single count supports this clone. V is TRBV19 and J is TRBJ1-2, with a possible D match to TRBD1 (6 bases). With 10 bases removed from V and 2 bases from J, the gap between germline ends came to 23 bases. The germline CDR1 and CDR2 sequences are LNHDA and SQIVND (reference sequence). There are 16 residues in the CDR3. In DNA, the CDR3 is TGTGCCACCACCCCTGGGGGCAGCTCCGCGAACTATGGCTACACCTTC. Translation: CATTPGGSSANYGYTF.

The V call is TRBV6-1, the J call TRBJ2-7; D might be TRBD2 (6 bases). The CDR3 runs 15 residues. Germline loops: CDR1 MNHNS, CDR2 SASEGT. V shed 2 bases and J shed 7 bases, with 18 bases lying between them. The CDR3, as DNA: TGTGCCAGCAGTGAATTGGGGCTAGCGACGAAAGAGCAGTACTTC. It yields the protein CASSELGLATKEQYF.

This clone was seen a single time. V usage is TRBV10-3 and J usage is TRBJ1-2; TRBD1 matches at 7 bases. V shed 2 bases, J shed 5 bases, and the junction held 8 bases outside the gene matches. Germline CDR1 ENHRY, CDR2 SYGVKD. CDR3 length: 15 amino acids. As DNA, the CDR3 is TGTGCCATCAGTGAGGGCGACAGGGCGGGTTATGGCTACACCTTC. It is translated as CAISEGDRAGYGYTF.

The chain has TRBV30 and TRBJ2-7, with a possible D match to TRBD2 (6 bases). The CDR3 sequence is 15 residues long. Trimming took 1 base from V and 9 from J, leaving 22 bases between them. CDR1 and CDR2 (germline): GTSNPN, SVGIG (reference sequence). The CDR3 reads CAWSAGDSTVGGQYF. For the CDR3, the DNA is TGTGCCTGGAGTGCTGGGGACTCAACGGTGGGAGGGCAGTACTTC. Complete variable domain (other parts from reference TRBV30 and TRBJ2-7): SQTIHQWPATLVQPVGSPLSLECTVEGTSNPNLYWYRQAAGRGLQLLFYSVGIGQISSEVPQNLSASRPQDRQFILSSKKLLLSDSGFYLCAWSAGDSTVGGQYFGPGTRLTVT.

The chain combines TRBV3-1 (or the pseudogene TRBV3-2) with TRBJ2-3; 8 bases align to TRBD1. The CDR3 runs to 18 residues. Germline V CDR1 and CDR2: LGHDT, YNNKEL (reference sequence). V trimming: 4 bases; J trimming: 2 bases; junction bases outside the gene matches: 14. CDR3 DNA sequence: TGTGCCAGCAGCCGTCGGGACAGGCGATACGCGGCCACAGATACGCAGTATTTT. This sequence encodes CASSRRDRRYAATDTQYF.

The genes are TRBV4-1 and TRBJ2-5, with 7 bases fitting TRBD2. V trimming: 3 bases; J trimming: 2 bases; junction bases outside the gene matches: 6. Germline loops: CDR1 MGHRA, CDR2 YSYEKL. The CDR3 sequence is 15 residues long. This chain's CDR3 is CASSHPWREQETQYF. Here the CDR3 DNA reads TGCGCCAGCAGCCATCCCTGGCGGGAGCAAGAGACCCAGTACTTC.

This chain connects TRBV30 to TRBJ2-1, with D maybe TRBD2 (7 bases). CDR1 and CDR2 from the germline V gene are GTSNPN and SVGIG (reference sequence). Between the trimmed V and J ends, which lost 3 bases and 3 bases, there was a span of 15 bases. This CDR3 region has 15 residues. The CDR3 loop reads CAWSGLGGDYNEQFF. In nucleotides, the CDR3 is TGTGCCTGGAGCGGTTTAGGGGGGGACTACAATGAGCAGTTCTTC.

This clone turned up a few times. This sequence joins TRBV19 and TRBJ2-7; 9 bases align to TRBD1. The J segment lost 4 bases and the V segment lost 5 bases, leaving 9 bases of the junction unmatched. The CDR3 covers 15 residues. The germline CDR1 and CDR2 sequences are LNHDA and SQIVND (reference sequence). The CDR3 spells CASSPLGQGPYEQYF. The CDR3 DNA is TGTGCCAGTAGTCCCCTGGGACAGGGACCATACGAGCAGTACTTC.

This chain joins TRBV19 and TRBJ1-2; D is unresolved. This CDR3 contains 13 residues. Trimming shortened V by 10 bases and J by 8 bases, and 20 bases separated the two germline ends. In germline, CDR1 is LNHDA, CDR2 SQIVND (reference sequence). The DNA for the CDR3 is TGTGCCACCTCACCCGGCCCAGGACTGGGCTACACCTTC. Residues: CATSPGPGLGYTF.

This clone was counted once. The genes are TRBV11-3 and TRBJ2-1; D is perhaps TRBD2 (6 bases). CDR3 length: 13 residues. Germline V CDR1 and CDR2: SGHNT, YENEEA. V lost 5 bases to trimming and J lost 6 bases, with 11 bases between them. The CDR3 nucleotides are TGTGCCAGCAGCACTCGGGGGATCAATGAGCAGTTCTTC. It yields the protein CASSTRGINEQFF.

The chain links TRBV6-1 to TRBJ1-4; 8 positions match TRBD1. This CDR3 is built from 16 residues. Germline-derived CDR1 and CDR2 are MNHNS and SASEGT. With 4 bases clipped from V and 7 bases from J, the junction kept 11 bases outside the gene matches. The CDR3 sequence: CASSGLNRGRSEKLFF. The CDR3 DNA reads TGTGCCAGCAGTGGCCTAAACAGGGGGAGGAGTGAAAAACTGTTTTTT.

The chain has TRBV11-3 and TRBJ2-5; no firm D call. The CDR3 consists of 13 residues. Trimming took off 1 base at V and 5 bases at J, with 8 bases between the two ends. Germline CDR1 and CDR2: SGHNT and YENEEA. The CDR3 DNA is TGTGCCAGCAGCTTAGGCAGATCGGAGACCCAGTACTTC. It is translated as CASSLGRSETQYF. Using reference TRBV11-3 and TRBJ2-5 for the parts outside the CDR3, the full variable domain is EAGVVQSPRYKIIEKKQPVAFWCNPISGHNTLYWYLQNLGQGPELLIRYENEEAVDDSQLPKDRFSAERLKGVDSTLKIQPAELGDSAVYLCASSLGRSETQYFGPGTRLLVL.

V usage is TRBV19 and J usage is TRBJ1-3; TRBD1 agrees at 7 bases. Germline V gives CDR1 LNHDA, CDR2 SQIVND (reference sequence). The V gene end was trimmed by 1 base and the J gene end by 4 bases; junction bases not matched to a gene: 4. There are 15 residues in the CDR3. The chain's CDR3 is CASSIGGGTGNTIYF. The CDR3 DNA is TGTGCCAGTAGTATAGGAGGGGGCACGGGAAACACCATATATTTT. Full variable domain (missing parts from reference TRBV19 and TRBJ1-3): DGGITQSPKYLFRKEGQNVTLSCEQNLNHDAMYWYRQDPGQGLRLIYYSQIVNDFQKGDIAEGYSVSREKKESFPLTVTSAQKNPTAFYLCASSIGGGTGNTIYFGEGSWLTVV.

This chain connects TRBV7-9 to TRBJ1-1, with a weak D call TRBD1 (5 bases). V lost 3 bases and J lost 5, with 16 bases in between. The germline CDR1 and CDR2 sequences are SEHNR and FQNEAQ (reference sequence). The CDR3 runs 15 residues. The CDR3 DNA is TGTGCCAGCAGCTTTTTGCGGCCAGGGTGGACTGAAGCTTTCTTT. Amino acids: CASSFLRPGWTEAFF.

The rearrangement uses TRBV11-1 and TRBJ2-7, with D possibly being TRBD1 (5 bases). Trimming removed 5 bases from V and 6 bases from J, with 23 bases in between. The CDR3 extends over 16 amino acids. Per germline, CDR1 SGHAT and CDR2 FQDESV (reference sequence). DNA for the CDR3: TGTGCCAGCAGCCTAGGGCTGGGTCAGGGCTCAGGCGAGCAGTACTTC. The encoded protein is CASSLGLGQGSGEQYF.

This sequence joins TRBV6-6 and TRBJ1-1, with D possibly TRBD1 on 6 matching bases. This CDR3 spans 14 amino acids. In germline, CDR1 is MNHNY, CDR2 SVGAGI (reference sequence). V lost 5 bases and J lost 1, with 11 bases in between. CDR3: CASSTDRRNTEAFF. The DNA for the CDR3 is TGTGCCAGCAGTACCGACAGGCGGAACACTGAAGCTTTCTTT.

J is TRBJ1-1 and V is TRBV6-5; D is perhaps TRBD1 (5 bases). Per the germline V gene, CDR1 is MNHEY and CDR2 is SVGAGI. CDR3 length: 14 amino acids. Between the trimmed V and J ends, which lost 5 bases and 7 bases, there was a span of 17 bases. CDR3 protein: CASSRPGFTGEAFF. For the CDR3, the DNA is TGTGCCAGCAGTCGACCAGGGTTTACGGGTGAAGCTTTCTTT.

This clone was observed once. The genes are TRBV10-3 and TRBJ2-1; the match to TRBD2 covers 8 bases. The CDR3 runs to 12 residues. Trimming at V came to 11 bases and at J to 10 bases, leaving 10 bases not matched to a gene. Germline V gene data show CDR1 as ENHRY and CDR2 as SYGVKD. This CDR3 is CASGGGVREQFF. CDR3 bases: TGTGCCTCGGGGGGGGGAGTTCGGGAGCAGTTCTTC.

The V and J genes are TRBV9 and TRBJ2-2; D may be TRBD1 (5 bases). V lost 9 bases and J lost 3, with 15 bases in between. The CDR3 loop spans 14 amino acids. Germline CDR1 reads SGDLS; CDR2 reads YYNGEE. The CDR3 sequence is CATGLRADTGELFF. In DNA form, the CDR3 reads TGTGCCACCGGCCTCAGGGCGGACACCGGGGAGCTGTTTTTT.